Below, 14 T cell receptor beta chains from the same sample are listed, as sequenced in a study of shared clonotypes between healthy human individuals. Sequencing used immunoSEQ multiplex PCR; TCRdb keeps in-frame clones, though not all of them. The sample has nearly 1 million clones; over 75% are singletons. The sample consisted of memory CD4+ T cells sorted from blood. As to subset: CD45RA-negative fraction. The receptor source for this set is a man aged 18 to 35 in good health.

V gene TRBV5-1 combines with J gene TRBJ2-7; perhaps D is TRBD1 or TRBD2 (7 bases each). The germline gives CDR1 SGHRS, CDR2 YFSETQ. The length of the CDR3 is 18 residues. V was pared by 0 bases and J by 5 bases, with 24 bases between. In DNA form, the CDR3 reads TGCGCCAGCAGCTTGGGGCTAGCGGAGGGGGCAGGCTTGAACGAGCAGTACTTC. It encodes CASSLGLAEGAGLNEQYF.

Here the CDR3 DNA reads TGTGCCAGCAGGAGAGGGACTAGCGGGAGAGACACCGGGGAGCTGTTTTTT. It encodes CASRRGTSGRDTGELFF. The chain employs TRBV2 and TRBJ2-2; 14 nucleotides agree with TRBD2. Germline V CDR1 and CDR2: SNHLY, FYNNEI. V trimming: 6 bases; J trimming: 3 bases; junction bases outside the gene matches: 6. The CDR3 loop spans 17 amino acids. The full variable domain, its missing parts supplied by reference TRBV2 and TRBJ2-2, is EPEVTQTPSHQVTQMGQEVILRCVPISNHLYFYWYRQILGQKVEFLVSFYNNEISEKSEIFDDQFSVERPDGSNFTLKIRSTKLEDSAMYFCASRRGTSGRDTGELFFGEGSRLTVL.

This sequence joins TRBV2 and TRBJ1-2, with D tentatively TRBD1 (5 bases). Deletions cut 6 bases from V and 0 bases from J, with 17 bases between. This CDR3 has 16 amino acids. Germline V gives CDR1 SNHLY, CDR2 FYNNEI. CDR3 sequence: CASRRDGSVTNYGYTF. The CDR3 bases are TGTGCCAGCAGAAGGGACGGAAGTGTCACTAACTATGGCTACACCTTC.

This chain joins TRBV7-9 and TRBJ2-5, with D possibly being TRBD2 (5 bases). CDR3 length equals 15 residues. V lost 1 base and J lost 4, with 13 bases in between. Germline loops: CDR1 SEHNR, CDR2 FQNEAQ (reference sequence). CDR3 in amino acids: CASSLGGVSGETQYF. The CDR3 bases are TGTGCCAGCAGCTTAGGGGGAGTCAGCGGAGAGACCCAGTACTTC.

This chain uses TRBV30 with TRBJ2-1; a weak D match, TRBD1 (6 bases). The CDR3 length is 13 residues. V was pared by 2 bases and J by 5 bases, with 10 bases between. Germline CDR1 GTSNPN, CDR2 SVGIG (reference sequence). The CDR3 spells CAWSSTGNNEQFF. In DNA, the CDR3 is TGTGCCTGGAGTTCGACAGGAAACAATGAGCAGTTCTTC.

The CDR3: CASIESGGPKGDEQFF. The DNA of the CDR3 is TGCGCCAGCATAGAAAGCGGCGGGCCGAAGGGGGATGAGCAGTTCTTC. The J gene is TRBJ2-1, the V gene TRBV10-1; D is perhaps TRBD1 (6 bases). Between the trimmed V and J ends, which lost 7 bases and 8 bases, there was a span of 24 bases. The CDR3 contains 16 residues. Per germline, CDR1 WNHNN and CDR2 SYGVQD (reference sequence).

The V call is TRBV4-3, the J call TRBJ2-5, with 10 bases matching TRBD2. The germline V gene has CDR1 LGHNA and CDR2 YSLEER. With 1 base clipped from V and 2 bases from J, the junction kept 4 bases outside the gene matches. This CDR3 is built from 16 residues. The DNA for the CDR3 is TGCGCCAGCAGCCAAGGCTTACTAGCGGGGCAAGAGACCCAGTACTTC. Translation: CASSQGLLAGQETQYF.

This clone has more than one count but fewer than ten. This chain links TRBV7-6 with TRBJ2-3; D gene uncertain. Germline V gives CDR1 SGHVS, CDR2 FNYEAQ. V was pared by 1 base and J by 4 bases, with 3 bases between. The CDR3 consists of 12 residues. CDR3 DNA: TGTGCCAGCAGCTTAGATCCAGATACGCAGTATTTT. Translation gives CASSLDPDTQYF. The whole variable domain, remainder taken from reference TRBV7-6 and TRBJ2-3, is GAGVSQSPRYKVTKRGQDVALRCDPISGHVSLYWYRQALGQGPEFLTYFNYEAQQDKSGLPNDRFSAERPEGSISTLTIQRTEQRDSAMYRCASSLDPDTQYFGPGTRLTVL.

This chain uses TRBV6-5 with TRBJ2-3, with D uncertain. Germline V gives CDR1 MNHEY, CDR2 SVGAGI. Trimming cost V 4 bases and J 0 bases, with 11 bases left between them. The CDR3 has 15 residues. The CDR3 region has the DNA TGTGCCAGCAGTTGGCGACGGCCTAGCACAGATACGCAGTATTTT. It specifies CASSWRRPSTDTQYF.

This clone qualifies as medium-sized (0.01 to 0.1%). The rearrangement uses TRBV7-9 and TRBJ1-1; TRBD1 aligns across 9 bases. The CDR3 contains 16 residues. Trimming removed 5 bases from V and 4 bases from J; junction bases left unmatched: 11. Per germline, CDR1 SEHNR and CDR2 FQNEAQ (reference sequence). The CDR3 coding sequence is TGTGCCAGCAGCCCACGACGGGACAGGGAGAGCACTGAAGCTTTCTTT. Its protein product is CASSPRRDRESTEAFF.

In its sample, this clone was seen a few times. Here the CDR3 reads CSARVTAEQYF. The CDR3 DNA follows: TGCAGTGCTAGGGTAACGGCCGAGCAGTACTTC. This rearrangement joins TRBV20-1 to TRBJ2-7, with D hard to call. V lost 3 bases and J 6 bases, leaving 9 bases between the germline ends. The CDR3 is 11 residues long. Germline CDR1 is DFQATT and CDR2 is SNEGSKA (reference sequence).

The chain employs TRBV7-2 and TRBJ2-5; D is ambiguous. This CDR3 has 13 residues. The V gene's germline CDR1 is SGHTA and CDR2 FQGNSA. Trimming left V 5 bases short and J 0 bases short, with 7 bases between. The CDR3 bases are TGTGCCAGCAGCGCCGAGAACCAAGAGACCCAGTACTTC. The encoded protein is CASSAENQETQYF.

Concerning this clone itself: A much larger clone lies one base from this, so it may be a read error. The sample contains more than one DNA sequence encoding this CDR3. This rearrangement joins TRBV9 to TRBJ1-1; D remains unclear. The CDR3 totals 13 residues. Between the trimmed V and J ends, which lost 4 bases and 1 base, there was a span of 8 bases. Germline V CDR1 and CDR2: SGDLS, YYNGEE. This chain's CDR3 is CASSPPGNTEAFF. The CDR3, as DNA: TGTGCCAGCAGCCCCCCAGGGAACACTGAAGCTTTCTTT.

This clone has more than one count but fewer than ten. One end of the junction fails to match germline, which may point to a read error. CDR3 DNA sequence: TGTGCTAGCAGCTTGGGTGGCGATGGGGCAGAGCACACTGAAGCTTTCTTT. It encodes CASSLGGDGAEHTEAFF. The chain carries TRBV7-7 and TRBJ1-1, with D perhaps TRBD1 (5 bases). Germline V gene sequence: CDR1 SSHAT, CDR2 FNYEAQ (reference sequence). The CDR3 has 17 residues.